These 5 T cell receptor beta chains were sequenced from one sample in a study of T cell repertoires in cytomegalovirus infection. TCRdb re-derived calls from the reads in MiXCR, one entry per CDR3 protein. The sample yields roughly 240,000 distinct CDR3 sequences, approximately 7% seen once. The source material was PBMCs. The receptor set was obtained from a human donor in good health (CMV status not recorded). Some clones in this sample may be carry-over from other donors' samples.

This clonotype turned up a few times. This chain joins TRBV6-2 or TRBV6-3 and TRBJ2-3; D is ambiguous. V was trimmed by 0 bases and J by 1 base, leaving 11 bases between them. This CDR3 spans 16 amino acids. Germline lookup yields CDR1 MNHEY and CDR2 SVGEGT. Here the CDR3 reads CASSYSLVGRTDTQYF. CDR3 DNA: TGTGCCAGCAGTTACTCGTTGGTTGGTCGCACAGATACGCAGTATTTT.

Ten or more counts support this clonotype. This chain connects TRBV7-9 to TRBJ1-2, with TRBD1 as a possible D gene (6 bases). There are 14 residues in the CDR3. V lost 6 bases and J lost 0, with 11 bases in between. Per the germline V gene, CDR1 is SEHNR and CDR2 is FQNEAQ (reference sequence). The CDR3 nucleotides are TGTGCCAGCAGACGACAGGCCCCTAACTATGGCTACACCTTC. It codes for CASRRQAPNYGYTF.

A few counts support this clonotype. This CDR3 is CASSLMVGGSSTDTQYF. In DNA form, the CDR3 reads TGTGCCAGCAGTTTGATGGTCGGCGGGTCTAGCACAGATACGCAGTATTTT. The V call is TRBV28, the J call TRBJ2-3, with D maybe TRBD2 (5 bases). The CDR3 totals 17 residues. Looked up from germline, CDR1 is MDHEN and CDR2 is SYDVKM. Trimming removed 3 bases from V and 0 bases from J, with 16 bases in between.

This clonotype was found many times. The chain uses TRBV7-9 and TRBJ1-2; 8 positions agree with TRBD1. This CDR3 is built from 14 residues. In germline, CDR1 is SEHNR, CDR2 FQNEAQ (reference sequence). Germline trimming cut 4 bases from V and 6 bases from J; bases unmatched to any gene: 7. The CDR3 region is CASSSGQGMDGYTF. Written as DNA, the CDR3 is TGTGCCAGCAGCTCTGGACAGGGAATGGATGGCTACACCTTC.

This clonotype was seen repeatedly, ten times or more. The rearrangement joins TRBV28 to TRBJ1-2; D ambiguous. The CDR3 has 12 amino acids. Germline V gives CDR1 MDHEN, CDR2 SYDVKM. V lost 7 bases and J lost 8, with 14 bases in between. The DNA for the CDR3 is TGTGCCAGCATGGTTAACGGGAAGGGCTACACCTTC. Encoded protein: CASMVNGKGYTF.